This T cell receptor (beta chain) was obtained from a study of chemoradiotherapy in HPV16-positive cancers. About the study: A couple of HPV16-positive patients' cells yielded candidate HPV-specific clones and common motifs.

V was shortened by 1 base and J by 5 bases, with 18 bases between the two germline ends. Per germline, CDR1 SGHNT and CDR2 YYREEE (reference sequence). This CDR3 has 17 residues. This table comes from immunoSEQ multiplex PCR, and its TCRdb copy is limited to in-frame clones, with some not included. The data show over 10,000 clones, approximately 89% seen once. The study, taken as a whole, reports: Candidate HPV-specific clones and E7-related TCR motifs grew in tumor during treatment. The functional HPV-specific definition rests on just a couple of HPV16-positive patients.

Samples were taken several times over chemoradiotherapy. On this clone: The antigen remains unidentified.

The receptor was derived from a human donor with HPV-associated anogenital cancer. This chain uses TRBV5-4 with TRBJ2-2, with D uncertain. Sequencing was performed on blood, taken from a patient who underwent chemoradiotherapy. CDR3 sequence reads: CASSLLLDGAGTGELFF. The CDR3 DNA reads as TGTGCCAGCAGCTTGTTGCTTGACGGAGCCGGTACCGGGGAGCTGTTTTTT.